This T cell receptor beta chain was identified in a study of blood T cell repertoires in COVID-19. About the research overall: Samples of COVID-19 (acute and convalescent) were obtained from the United States, Italy and Spain. Sample material is recorded as cDNA or gDNA derived from T cells, B-cell-depleted T cells, or PBMCs.

CDR3 length: 15 residues. The V gene end was trimmed by 4 bases and the J gene end by 4 bases; junction bases not matched to a gene: 6. Germline lookup yields CDR1 LGHNA and CDR2 YNFKEQ. In the study's own analysis: Amplified reference gene primers provided the basis for estimating nucleated cell counts. Here immunoSEQ multiplex PCR was the method, and the copy in TCRdb shows in-frame clones only, minus some. That table is the source of V, J and clone size, and D and trimming were worked out from the DNA. There are approximately 110,000 clones in the sample; more than 75% occur only once, and 2% to 2.5% lies in the top ten.

This rearrangement joins TRBV4-2 to TRBJ1-3; 8 nucleotides match TRBD1. Sequenced: peripheral blood. The sequence was obtained from a human donor in a cohort sampled during active COVID-19. The CDR3 nucleotides read TGTGCCAGCAGCCTTCGGACAGGGTCAGGAAACACCATATATTTT. The encoded protein is CASSLRTGSGNTIYF.